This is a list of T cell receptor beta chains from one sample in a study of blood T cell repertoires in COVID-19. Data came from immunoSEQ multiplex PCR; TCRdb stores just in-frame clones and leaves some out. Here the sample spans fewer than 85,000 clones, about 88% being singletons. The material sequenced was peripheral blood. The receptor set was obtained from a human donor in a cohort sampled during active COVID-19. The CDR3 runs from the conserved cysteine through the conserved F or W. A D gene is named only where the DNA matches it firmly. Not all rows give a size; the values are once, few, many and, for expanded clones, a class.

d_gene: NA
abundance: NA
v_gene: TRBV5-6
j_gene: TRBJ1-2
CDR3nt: TGTGCCAGCAGCTCAGGGTACGCTGGCTACACCTTC
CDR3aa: CASSSGYAGYTF

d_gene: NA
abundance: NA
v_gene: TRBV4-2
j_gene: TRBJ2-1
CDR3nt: TGTGCCAGCAGCCAAGGAGAGGCTAGCGAGAATGAGCAGTTCTTC
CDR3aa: CASSQGEASENEQFF

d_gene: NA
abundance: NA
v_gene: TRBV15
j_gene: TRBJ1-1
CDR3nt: TGTGCCACCAGCAGATTTAAGTCCGGTGAAGCTTTCTTT
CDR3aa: CATSRFKSGEAFF

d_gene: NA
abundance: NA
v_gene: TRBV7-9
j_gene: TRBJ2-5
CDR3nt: TGTGCCAGCAGCGACACAGGGGGGGGGACCCAGTACTTC
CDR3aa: CASSDTGGGTQYF

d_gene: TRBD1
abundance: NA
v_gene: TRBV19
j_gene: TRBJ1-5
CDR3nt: TGTGCCAGTACCACCGGGACAGGGAGAAATCAGCCCCAGCATTTT
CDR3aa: CASTTGTGRNQPQHF

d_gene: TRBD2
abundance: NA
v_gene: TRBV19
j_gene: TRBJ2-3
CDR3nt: TGTGCCAGTAGTATGGGACTAGCGGGCGGCACAGATACGCAGTATTTT
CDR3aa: CASSMGLAGGTDTQYF

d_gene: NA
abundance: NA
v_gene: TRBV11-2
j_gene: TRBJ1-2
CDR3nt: TGTGCCAGCAGCTTAGACCCGGTGGTCTATGGCTACACCTTC
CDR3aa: CASSLDPVVYGYTF

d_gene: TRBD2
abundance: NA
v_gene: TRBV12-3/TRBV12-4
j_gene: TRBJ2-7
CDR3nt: TGTGCCAGCAGACTAGCGGGGGCTTACGAGCAGTACTTC
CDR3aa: CASRLAGAYEQYF

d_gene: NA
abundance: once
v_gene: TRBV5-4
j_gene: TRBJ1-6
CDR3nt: TGTGCCAGCAGCTTGGGAGGGGCAGGGGTTGGTTCACCCCTCCACTTT
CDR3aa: CASSLGGAGVGSPLHF

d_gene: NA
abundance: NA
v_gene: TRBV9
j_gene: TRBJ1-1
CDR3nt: TGTGCCAGTTCCCGTGGGGGGGACACTGAAGCTTTCTTT
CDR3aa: CASSRGGDTEAFF

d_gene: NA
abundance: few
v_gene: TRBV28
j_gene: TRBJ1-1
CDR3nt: TGTGCCAGCAGTTTAATAGTCTCGACAGACCAAGCTTTCTTT
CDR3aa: CASSLIVSTDQAFF

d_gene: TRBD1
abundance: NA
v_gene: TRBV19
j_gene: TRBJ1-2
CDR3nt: TGTGCCAGTAAGAGCCCGGGACAGGGAATGTATGGCTACACCTTC
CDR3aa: CASKSPGQGMYGYTF

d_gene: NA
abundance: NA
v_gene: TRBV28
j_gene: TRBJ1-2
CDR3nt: TGTGCCAGCAGTTTACCGGGGGCTAACTATGGCTACACCTTC
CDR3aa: CASSLPGANYGYTF

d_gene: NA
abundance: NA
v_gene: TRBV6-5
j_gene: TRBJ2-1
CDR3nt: TGTGCCAGCAGTTACTCGAACCTCGGGGGTGAGCAGTTCTTC
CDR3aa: CASSYSNLGGEQFF

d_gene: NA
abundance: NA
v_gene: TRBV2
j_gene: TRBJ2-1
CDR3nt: TGTGCCAGCAGAACACGCCCTAGCCTCGGTGAGCAGTTCTTC
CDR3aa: CASRTRPSLGEQFF

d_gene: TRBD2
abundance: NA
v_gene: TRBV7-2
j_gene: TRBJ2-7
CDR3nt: TGTGCCAGCAGCTCTAGCGGGGGTTCCTACGAGCAGTACTTC
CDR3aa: CASSSSGGSYEQYF

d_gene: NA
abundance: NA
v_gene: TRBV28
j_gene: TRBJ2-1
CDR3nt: TGTGCCAGCAGTTTAGGGAGGATGGGTACTAATCTCAATGAGCAGTTCTTC
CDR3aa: CASSLGRMGTNLNEQFF

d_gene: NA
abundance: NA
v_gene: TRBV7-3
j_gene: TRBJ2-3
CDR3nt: TGTGCCAGCAGCCCATCCCGACAGGGCACAGATACGCAGTATTTT
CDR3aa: CASSPSRQGTDTQYF

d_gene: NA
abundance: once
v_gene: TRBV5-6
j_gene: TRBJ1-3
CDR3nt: TGTGCCAGCAGCTTGGATTTCGCAGCGCACTCTGGAAACACCATATATTTT
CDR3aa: CASSLDFAAHSGNTIYF

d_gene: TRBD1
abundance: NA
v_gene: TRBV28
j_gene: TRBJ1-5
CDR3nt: TGTGCCAGCTCCCTACAGGGGGCGAGGAAGCCCCAGCATTTT
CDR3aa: CASSLQGARKPQHF

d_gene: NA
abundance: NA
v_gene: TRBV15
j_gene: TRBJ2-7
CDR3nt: TGTGCCACCAGCAGAGATCTGGAAGGGGCTTACGAGCAGTACTTC
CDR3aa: CATSRDLEGAYEQYF

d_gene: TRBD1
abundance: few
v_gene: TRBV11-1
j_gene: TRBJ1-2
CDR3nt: TGTGCCAGCAGCCGGACAGGGGGCGGCTACACCTTC
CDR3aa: CASSRTGGGYTF

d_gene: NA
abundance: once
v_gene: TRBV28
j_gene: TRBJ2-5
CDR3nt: TGTGCCAGCAGTTTAGGGGCAGGGGGGTCCGAGACCCAGTACTTC
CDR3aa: CASSLGAGGSETQYF

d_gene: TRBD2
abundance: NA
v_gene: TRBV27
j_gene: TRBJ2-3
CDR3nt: TGTGCCAGCAGCCAAGGCGGACTAGTGAACACAGATACGCAGTATTTT
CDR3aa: CASSQGGLVNTDTQYF

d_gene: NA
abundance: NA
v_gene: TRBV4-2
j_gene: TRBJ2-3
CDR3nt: TGTGCCAGCAGCCAAGACCGGACTAGCACAGATACGCAGTATTTT
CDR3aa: CASSQDRTSTDTQYF

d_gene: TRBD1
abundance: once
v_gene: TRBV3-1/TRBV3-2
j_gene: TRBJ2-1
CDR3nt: TGTGCCAGCAGCTCGGGGACAGGGGTGTACAATGAGCAGTTCTTC
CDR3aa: CASSSGTGVYNEQFF

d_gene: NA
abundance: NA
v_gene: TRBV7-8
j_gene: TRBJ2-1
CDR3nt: TGTGCCAGCAGCTTCGGAGATAGCTCCTACAATGAGCAGTTCTTC
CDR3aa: CASSFGDSSYNEQFF

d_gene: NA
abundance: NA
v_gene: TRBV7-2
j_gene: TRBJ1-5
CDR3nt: TGTGCCAGCAGACCAGATAGCAATCAGCCCCAGCATTTT
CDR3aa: CASRPDSNQPQHF

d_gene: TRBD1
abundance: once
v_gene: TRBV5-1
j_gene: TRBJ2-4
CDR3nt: TGCGCCAGCAGCAAAGACGGACAGGGGGCAGGAAACATTCAGTACTTC
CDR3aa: CASSKDGQGAGNIQYF

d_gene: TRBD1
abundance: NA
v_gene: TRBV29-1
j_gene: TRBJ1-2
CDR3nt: TGCAGCGTTGGGGCGGGGACAGGGACCCATGGCTACACCTTC
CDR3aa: CSVGAGTGTHGYTF

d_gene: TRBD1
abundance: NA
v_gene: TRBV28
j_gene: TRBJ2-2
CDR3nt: TGTGCCAGCAGTTTTTTGGGGACAGCCAACACCGGGGAGCTGTTTTTT
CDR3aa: CASSFLGTANTGELFF

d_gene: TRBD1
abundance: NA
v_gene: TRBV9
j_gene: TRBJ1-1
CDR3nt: TGTGCCAGCAGCCCCGGACAGGGGGCTCGGACTGAAGCTTTCTTT
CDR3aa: CASSPGQGARTEAFF

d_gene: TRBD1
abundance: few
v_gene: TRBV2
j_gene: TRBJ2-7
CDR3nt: TGTGCCAGCAGCGCACAGGGGCCCTCCTACGAGCAGTACTTC
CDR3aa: CASSAQGPSYEQYF

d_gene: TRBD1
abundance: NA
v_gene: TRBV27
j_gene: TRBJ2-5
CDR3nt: TGTGCCAGCAGCATGACAGGGGTAGTAGGGGAGACCCAGTACTTC
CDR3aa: CASSMTGVVGETQYF

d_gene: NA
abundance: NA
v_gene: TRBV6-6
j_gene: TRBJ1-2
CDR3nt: TGTGCCAGCAGTCAAGGGACAAGCTATGGCTACACCTTC
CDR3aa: CASSQGTSYGYTF

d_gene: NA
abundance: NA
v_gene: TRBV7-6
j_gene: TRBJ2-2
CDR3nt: TGTGCCAGCAGCCCGGGGATACAGGGATCCACCGGGGAGCTGTTTTTT
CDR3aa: CASSPGIQGSTGELFF

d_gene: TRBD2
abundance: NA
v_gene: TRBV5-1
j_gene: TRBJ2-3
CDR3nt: TGCGCCAGCAGCTTGGGGAGACTAGCGGGGGGGCGAGGTACGCAGTATTTT
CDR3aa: CASSLGRLAGGRGTQYF

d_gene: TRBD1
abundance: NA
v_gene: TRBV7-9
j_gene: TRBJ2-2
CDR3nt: TGTGCCAGCAGCTGGACAGGGATTGATACCGGGGAGCTGTTTTTT
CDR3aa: CASSWTGIDTGELFF

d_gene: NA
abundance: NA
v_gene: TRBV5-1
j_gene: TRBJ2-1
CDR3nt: TGCGCCAGCAGCGGTTGGGAGGAGCAGTTCTTC
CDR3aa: CASSGWEEQFF

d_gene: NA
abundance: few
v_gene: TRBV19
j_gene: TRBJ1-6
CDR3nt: TGTGCCAGTAGACGCCTACAGGAGAATTCACCCCTCCACTTT
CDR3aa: CASRRLQENSPLHF

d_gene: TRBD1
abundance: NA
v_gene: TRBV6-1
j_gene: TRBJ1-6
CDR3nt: TGTGCCAGCAGTGAAGCAGGGACAGCTAATTCACCCCTCCACTTT
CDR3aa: CASSEAGTANSPLHF

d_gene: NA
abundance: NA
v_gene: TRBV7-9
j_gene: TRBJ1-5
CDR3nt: TGTGCCAGCACAGATGTCCAGGGCCTCGAGCCCCAGCATTTT
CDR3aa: CASTDVQGLEPQHF

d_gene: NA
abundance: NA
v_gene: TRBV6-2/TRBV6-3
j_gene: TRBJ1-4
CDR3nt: TGTGCCAGCAGTTACCGGCAGGTCCGTGAAAAACTGTTTTTT
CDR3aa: CASSYRQVREKLFF

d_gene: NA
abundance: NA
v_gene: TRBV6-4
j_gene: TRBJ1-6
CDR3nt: TGTGCCAGCAGGGCACGGGACACCGGAGGTTCACCCCTCCACTTT
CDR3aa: CASRARDTGGSPLHF

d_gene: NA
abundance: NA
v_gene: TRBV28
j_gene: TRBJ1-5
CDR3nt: TGTGCCAGCAGTTTCAGTCAGCCCCAGCATTTT
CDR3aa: CASSFSQPQHF

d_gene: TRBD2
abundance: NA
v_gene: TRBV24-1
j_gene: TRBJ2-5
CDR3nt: TGTGCCACCAGTGGCGGCCTAGCGGGAGTTGTAGAGACCCAGTACTTC
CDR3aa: CATSGGLAGVVETQYF

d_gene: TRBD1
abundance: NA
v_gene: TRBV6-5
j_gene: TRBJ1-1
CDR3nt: TGTGCCAGCAGCCGGGACAGGGCTTTTTCTGAAGCTTTCTTT
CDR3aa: CASSRDRAFSEAFF